Here is one T cell receptor (beta chain) with its context. Its specificity is unknown. Each CDR3 protein gets one entry after TCRdb re-called the 5' RACE reads with MiXCR. The sample contains around 440,000 distinct CDR3 sequences, roughly a sixth of which appear only once. The CDR3 sequence is 16 residues long. Germline loops: CDR1 SGHNT, CDR2 YYREEE (reference sequence). Trimming removed 2 bases from V and 4 bases from J; junction bases left unmatched: 10. This record belongs to a study of CD8 T cells in ankylosing spondylitis. Study-level findings and limits: A motif of eight or nine highly homologous TCR beta variants was seen as apparently characteristic of ankylosing spondylitis blood.

This clonotype was sampled from a male donor with ankylosing spondylitis. The chain is built from TRBV5-4 and TRBJ1-2; TRBD1 aligns across 8 bases. The specimen was blood, either unsorted or a sorted T cell fraction (not recorded which). The CDR3 region has the DNA TGTGCCAGCAGCTTCGGACAGGGCGCCCAGAGCTATGGCTACACCTTC. This codes for CASSFGQGAQSYGYTF. The full variable domain, its missing parts supplied by reference TRBV5-4 and TRBJ1-2, is ETGVTQSPTHLIKTRGQQVTLRCSSQSGHNTVSWYQQALGQGPQFIFQYYREEENGRGNFPPRFSGLQFPNYSSELNVNALELDDSALYLCASSFGQGAQSYGYTFGSGTRLTVV.